What follows are 25 T cell receptor beta chains derived from one specimen sequenced in a study of blood T cell repertoires in COVID-19. The method was immunoSEQ multiplex PCR; TCRdb's version includes in-frame clones alone and lacks a portion of them. Among 100,000 or so clones listed, roughly four fifths were seen once. Sequencing was done on a sample of peripheral blood. The receptors derive from a man aged 50 to 60 with active or convalescent COVID-19.

The chain uses TRBV19 and TRBJ2-2; possible D gene TRBD1, 6 bases. With 5 bases removed from V and 4 bases from J, the gap between germline ends came to 14 bases. Germline V gene sequence: CDR1 LNHDA, CDR2 SQIVND (reference sequence). The CDR3 contains 15 residues. DNA for the CDR3: TGTGCCAGTAGTGCACAGGGTTTTGGCACCGGGGAGCTGTTTTTT. Protein product: CASSAQGFGTGELFF.

This chain uses TRBV2 with TRBJ2-7; TRBD2 is a possible D gene (5 bases). This CDR3 has 13 amino acids. Deletions cut 7 bases from V and 5 bases from J, with 15 bases between. CDR1 is SNHLY and CDR2 is FYNNEI in the germline V gene. CDR3 sequence: CASMVPGKDEQYF. The CDR3, as DNA: TGTGCCAGCATGGTCCCGGGGAAGGACGAGCAGTACTTC.

V gene TRBV4-1 combines with J gene TRBJ1-1, with TRBD1 identical over 7 bases. The CDR3 sequence is 14 residues long. The germline gives CDR1 MGHRA, CDR2 YSYEKL. Unmatched junction bases numbered 6, after V lost 1 base and J lost 7 bases. This chain's CDR3 is CASSQAQDRVEAFF. CDR3 DNA sequence: TGCGCCAGCAGCCAAGCCCAAGACAGGGTTGAAGCTTTCTTT.

V is TRBV15 and J is TRBJ2-3, with a tentative D call TRBD2 (7 bases). V lost 0 bases to trimming and J lost 2 bases, with 15 bases between them. The CDR3 sequence is 17 residues long. Germline values: CDR1 LNHNV, CDR2 YYDKDF (reference sequence). CDR3 sequence: CATSRDGGGQITDTQYF. CDR3 DNA sequence: TGTGCCACCAGCAGAGATGGGGGGGGACAAATCACAGATACGCAGTATTTT.

V gene TRBV5-1 combines with J gene TRBJ1-4, with TRBD1 identical over 9 bases. CDR1 and CDR2 from the germline V gene are SGHRS and YFSETQ. This CDR3 contains 17 residues. V lost 0 bases to trimming and J lost 6 bases; unmatched junction nucleotides: 9. The CDR3 DNA follows: TGCGCCAGCAGCTTGGGCGGGACAGGGAGAGTAGATGAAAAACTGTTTTTT. It is translated as CASSLGGTGRVDEKLFF.

This clone was counted a single time. CDR3 sequence reads: CASSQELAKQETQYF. CDR3 nucleotides: TGCGCCAGCAGCCAAGAACTAGCCAAACAAGAGACCCAGTACTTC. This chain joins TRBV4-3 and TRBJ2-5, with D perhaps matching TRBD2 (6 bases). This CDR3 is 15 amino acids long. From germline, CDR1 is LGHNA and CDR2 YSLEER. V lost 0 bases and J 2 bases, leaving 10 bases between the germline ends.

The gene calls are TRBV7-8 and TRBJ2-5; 11 bases map to TRBD2. Germline V gene lookup returns CDR1 SGHVS and CDR2 FQNEAQ. V was pared by 5 bases and J by 4 bases, with 12 bases of the junction left unmatched. The CDR3 totals 17 residues. The CDR3 DNA is TGTGCCAGCAGCCCCCGTCCCACTAGCGGGGGACGAGAGACCCAGTACTTC. Amino acids: CASSPRPTSGGRETQYF. Full variable domain (missing parts from reference TRBV7-8 and TRBJ2-5): GAGVSQSPRYKVAKRGQDVALRCDPISGHVSLFWYQQALGQGPEFLTYFQNEAQLDKSGLPSDRFFAERPEGSVSTLKIQRTQQEDSAVYLCASSPRPTSGGRETQYFGPGTRLLVL.

The chain combines TRBV19 with TRBJ1-3, with a tentative D call TRBD1 (6 bases). The CDR3 is 14 amino acids. Trimming took off 6 bases at V and 3 bases at J, with 12 bases between the two ends. Germline V CDR1 and CDR2: LNHDA, SQIVND (reference sequence). CDR3 nucleotide sequence: TGTGCCAGTAGCTCCGGACAGATTGGAAACACCATATATTTT. Residues: CASSSGQIGNTIYF.

The chain employs TRBV5-3 and TRBJ1-5; 9 bases align to TRBD1. TRBV5-3 belongs to the ORF category, with a function that is uncertain. Germline trimming cut 4 bases from V and 1 base from J; bases unmatched to any gene: 3. The CDR3 length is 15 residues. The CDR3 region has the DNA TGTGCCAGAAGCGAGGGACAGGGCAGCAATCAGCCCCAGCATTTT. Encoded protein: CARSEGQGSNQPQHF.

The CDR3 loop is CASSEYERNEQFF. The CDR3 nucleotides are TGTGCCAGCAGTGAATATGAGAGGAATGAGCAGTTCTTC. The J gene is TRBJ2-1, the V gene TRBV2, with D uncertain. This CDR3 comprises 13 residues. Looked up from germline, CDR1 is SNHLY and CDR2 is FYNNEI. V was cut by 2 bases and J by 7 bases, with 9 bases left in between.

The chain recombines TRBV1 with TRBJ1-1; the tabulated D call, TRBD1, remains unverified against the DNA. TRBV1 is marked as a pseudogene. This CDR3 has 18 amino acids. CDR3 sequence reads: CTSSQGRTGRAMNTEAFF. The CDR3 bases are TGCACCAGCAGCCAAGGGAGGACAGGGCGGGCCATGAACACTGAAGCTTTCTTT.

This clone appeared a single time. The CDR3 DNA is TGTGCCACCAGCAGGAAAGCGGGGGGACTCCAAGAGACCCAGTACTTC. Its translation is CATSRKAGGLQETQYF. The V gene is TRBV15, the J gene TRBJ2-5, with TRBD2 matching over 9 bases. The CDR3 has 16 residues. The trim removed 3 bases at V and 1 base at J, leaving 6 bases unmatched. Germline lookup yields CDR1 LNHNV and CDR2 YYDKDF (reference sequence).

The genes are TRBV7-2 and TRBJ2-3, with 10 bases lining up with TRBD2. This CDR3 comprises 15 residues. J gave up 4 bases and V 4 bases, and 5 bases lay outside the gene matches. The germline CDR1 and CDR2 sequences are SGHTA and FQGNSA. The CDR3 nucleotides are TGTGCCAGCAGCTCTCTAGCGGGGGCCCCAGATACGCAGTATTTT. Its protein is CASSSLAGAPDTQYF.

This clone was seen more than once but under ten times. The CDR3 DNA sequence: TGTGCCAGTAGTATGGCGGGACAGGTTATGAATCAGCCCCAGCATTTT. Translating it yields CASSMAGQVMNQPQHF. The chain uses TRBV19 and TRBJ1-5; 8 bases are shared with TRBD1. Germline-derived CDR1 and CDR2 are LNHDA and SQIVND (reference sequence). Trimming at V came to 3 bases and at J to 4 bases, leaving 8 bases not matched to a gene. This CDR3 comprises 16 residues. The full variable domain, completed using reference TRBV19 and TRBJ1-5, is DGGITQSPKYLFRKEGQNVTLSCEQNLNHDAMYWYRQDPGQGLRLIYYSQIVNDFQKGDIAEGYSVSREKKESFPLTVTSAQKNPTAFYLCASSMAGQVMNQPQHFGDGTRLSIL.

The rearrangement joins TRBV7-2 to TRBJ1-2; 8 nucleotides align to TRBD1. Germline loops: CDR1 SGHTA, CDR2 FQGNSA. The CDR3 sequence is 13 residues long. The V segment lost 3 bases and the J segment 6 bases; nucleotides outside the gene matches: 3. The CDR3 DNA reads as TGTGCCAGCAGCTTTCGACAGGGGAATGGCTACACCTTC. Its translation is CASSFRQGNGYTF.

V is TRBV2 and J is TRBJ1-5, with TRBD1 as a possible D gene (6 bases). Between the trimmed V and J ends, which lost 6 bases and 0 bases, there was a span of 12 bases. Germline-derived CDR1 and CDR2 are SNHLY and FYNNEI. The CDR3 runs 15 residues. CDR3 coding DNA: TGTGCCAGCAGCTGGACAGCTTCTAGCAATCAGCCCCAGCATTTT. It is translated as CASSWTASSNQPQHF.

The V call is TRBV3-1 (or the pseudogene TRBV3-2), the J call TRBJ2-2; 14 positions agree with TRBD2. The V gene's germline CDR1 is LGHDT and CDR2 YNNKEL (reference sequence). CDR3 size: 16 residues. J was trimmed by 6 bases and V by 3 bases; bases with no gene match: 3. CDR3 nucleotide sequence: TGTGCCAGCAGCCAGGGGACTAGCGGGGGACCCGGGGAGCTGTTTTTT. Translation: CASSQGTSGGPGELFF.

The CDR3 is CASGSISYEQYF. The CDR3 region has the DNA TGTGCCAGCGGTAGTATCTCCTACGAGCAGTACTTC. This chain joins TRBV7-9 and TRBJ2-7; unclear D gene. Germline assignment: CDR1 SEHNR and CDR2 FQNEAQ (reference sequence). V gave up 8 bases and J gave up 0 bases, with 8 bases separating them. This CDR3 has 12 amino acids.

V is TRBV18 and J is TRBJ1-2, with unresolved D. This CDR3 spans 16 amino acids. Per the germline V gene, CDR1 is KGHSH and CDR2 is LQKENI. V gave up 6 bases and J gave up 0 bases, with 17 bases separating them. The CDR3 region is CASSPTGRASNYGYTF. CDR3 in DNA: TGTGCCAGCTCGCCGACCGGGAGGGCTTCTAACTATGGCTACACCTTC.

This sequence joins TRBV5-1 and TRBJ2-3; TRBD1 aligns across 8 bases. Per germline, CDR1 SGHRS and CDR2 YFSETQ. Trimming removed 4 bases from V and 6 bases from J; junction bases left unmatched: 10. This CDR3 region has 15 residues. The CDR3 DNA reads as TGCGCCAGCAGCGCCGGGACAGGTCAAACGGATACGCAGTATTTT. Residues: CASSAGTGQTDTQYF.

The chain has TRBV28 and TRBJ1-1; 12 bases are shared with TRBD1. The CDR3 has 17 amino acids. Germline values: CDR1 MDHEN, CDR2 SYDVKM. Trimming cost V 5 bases and J 3 bases; bases outside gene matches: 10. DNA for the CDR3: TGTGCCAGCAGTACCCGGGACAGGGGGCCAGATTACACTGAAGCTTTCTTT. Its translation: CASSTRDRGPDYTEAFF.

The chain links TRBV7-2 to TRBJ2-7; possible D gene TRBD1, 6 bases. Trimming stripped 6 bases from V and 5 bases from J, with 17 bases between. The CDR3 totals 14 residues. CDR1 and CDR2 (germline): SGHTA, FQGNSA. The CDR3 DNA follows: TGTGCCAGCAGTAAAACCGGGACACTCCACGAGCAGTACGTC. It codes for CASSKTGTLHEQYV.

The rearrangement links TRBV29-1 to TRBJ1-1; D is ambiguous. Per germline, CDR1 SQVTM and CDR2 ANQGSEA. The CDR3 sequence is 14 residues long. Between the trimmed V and J ends, which lost 4 bases and 6 bases, there was a span of 18 bases. CDR3 region: CSVAGVKVSAEAFF. The CDR3, as DNA: TGCAGCGTTGCGGGTGTCAAGGTATCGGCTGAAGCTTTCTTT.

This clone came up once. The rearrangement joins TRBV15 to TRBJ2-1; 7 nucleotides line up with TRBD2. V lost 3 bases and J lost 4; bases outside the gene matches: 9. The germline V gene encodes CDR1 LNHNV and CDR2 YYDKDF (reference sequence). This CDR3 comprises 16 residues. The CDR3 sequence is CATSRGRPSGYNEQFF. The CDR3 DNA reads as TGTGCCACCAGCAGGGGTAGGCCTAGCGGATACAATGAGCAGTTCTTC.

This rearrangement joins TRBV6-5 to TRBJ2-7; TRBD1 matches 7 bases. V lost 5 bases, J lost 5 bases, and 9 bases stayed unmatched. This CDR3 region has 14 residues. Germline CDR1 and CDR2: MNHEY and SVGAGI. The CDR3 spells CASSPADRDNEQYV. For the CDR3, the DNA is TGTGCCAGCAGTCCCGCCGACAGGGACAACGAGCAGTACGTC.